This TCR beta chain was captured in a study of shared clonotypes between healthy human individuals. Study-level information: Each donor's CD4 naive and CD4 memory cells filled three plates apiece, CD8 naive two, and CD8 memory one.

This CDR3 is built from 14 residues. Trimming removed 0 bases from V and 3 bases from J, with 10 bases in between. Germline V gene sequence: CDR1 SGHNT, CDR2 YYREEE (reference sequence). Data came from immunoSEQ multiplex PCR; TCRdb stores just in-frame clones and leaves some out. The data show approximately 740,000 clones, less than 85% seen once. Sequenced input: memory CD4+ T cells sorted from blood. Subset in this sample: CD45RA-negative fraction. The chain couples TRBV5-4 to TRBJ2-7, with a tentative D call TRBD1 (5 bases). This clonotype was obtained from a woman aged 25 to 39 in good health. CDR3 bases: TGTGCCAGCAGCTTGGCGGCAGGGCACTACGAGCAGTACTTC. Translating it yields CASSLAAGHYEQYF.